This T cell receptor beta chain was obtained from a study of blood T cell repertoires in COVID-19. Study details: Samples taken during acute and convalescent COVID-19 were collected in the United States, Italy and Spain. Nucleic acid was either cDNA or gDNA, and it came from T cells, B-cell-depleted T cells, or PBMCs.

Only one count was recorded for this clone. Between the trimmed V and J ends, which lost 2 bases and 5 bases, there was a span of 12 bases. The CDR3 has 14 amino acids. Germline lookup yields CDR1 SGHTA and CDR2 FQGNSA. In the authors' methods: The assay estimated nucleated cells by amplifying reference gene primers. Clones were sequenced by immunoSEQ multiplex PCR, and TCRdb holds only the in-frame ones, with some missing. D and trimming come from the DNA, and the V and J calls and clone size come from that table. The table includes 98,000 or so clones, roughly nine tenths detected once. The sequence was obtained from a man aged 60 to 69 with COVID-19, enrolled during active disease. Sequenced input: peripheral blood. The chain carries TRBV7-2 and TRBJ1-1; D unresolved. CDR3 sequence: CASSLSSRGTEAFF. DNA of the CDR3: TGTGCCAGCAGCTTAAGTTCGAGAGGGACTGAAGCTTTCTTT. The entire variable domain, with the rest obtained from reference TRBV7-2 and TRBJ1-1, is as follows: GAGVSQSPSNKVTEKGKDVELRCDPISGHTALYWYRQSLGQGLEFLIYFQGNSAPDKSGLPSDRFSAERTGGSVSTLTIQRTQQEDSAVYLCASSLSSRGTEAFFGQGTRLTVV.